Listed here are 4 T cell receptor beta chains from one sample, sequenced in a study of T-cell reconstitution after alpha-beta-depleted transplantation in children. Unique molecular identifiers were used in preparing the TCRbeta library. TCRdb independently ran MiXCR on the PCR reads; one entry per CDR3 protein. This sample carries around 580,000 distinct CDR3 sequences, about 23% of them seen once, and the ten largest clones take 13% to 15%. The sequencing used PBMCs, mostly from graft donor cells, collected 360 days after TCRalphabeta/CD19-depleted stem cell transplant. The origin of the receptors is a boy under two years old who had a stem cell transplant for acute myeloid leukemia, so the T cells may come from the graft donor.

This clonotype has a handful of counts. The V gene is TRBV6-5, the J gene TRBJ2-5, with a possible D match to TRBD2 (5 bases). The germline V and J ends were trimmed by 8 bases and 4 bases, with 17 bases remaining between them. This CDR3 spans 14 amino acids. The germline V gene has CDR1 MNHEY and CDR2 SVGAGI. This CDR3 is CASQDWARRETQYF. CDR3 nucleotide sequence: TGTGCCAGCCAGGACTGGGCAAGAAGAGAGACCCAGTACTTC.

The V and J genes are TRBV11-3 and TRBJ2-1; 7 nucleotides line up with TRBD2. CDR1 is SGHNT, CDR2 YENEEA, per germline. The length of the CDR3 is 13 residues. The V segment lost 5 bases and the J segment 8 bases; nucleotides outside the gene matches: 6. The DNA for the CDR3 is TGTGCCAGCAGCCCAGGGACTAACTATGAGCAGTTCTTC. It translates to CASSPGTNYEQFF.

This clonotype was picked up one time. The chain's CDR3 is CASSHNPGTGEVNGELFF. Written as DNA, the CDR3 is TGTGCCAGCAGTCATAATCCGGGGACAGGGGAGGTGAACGGGGAGCTGTTTTTT. The chain combines TRBV12-3 or TRBV12-4 with TRBJ2-2; TRBD1 aligns across 10 bases. The CDR3 runs 18 residues. V trimming: 5 bases; J trimming: 7 bases; junction bases outside the gene matches: 16.

There are many counts of this clonotype. This rearrangement joins TRBV29-1 to TRBJ2-5; perhaps TRBD1 as D (6 bases). The ends were cut back, 4 bases at V and 3 bases at J, with 12 bases in the middle. The CDR3 totals 13 residues. Looked up from germline, CDR1 is SQVTM and CDR2 is ANQGSEA. The CDR3 sequence is CSVAGWDKETQYF. As DNA, the CDR3 is TGCAGCGTTGCGGGATGGGACAAAGAGACCCAGTACTTC.